The present T cell receptor beta chain was sequenced within a study of cytomegalovirus exposure and HLA in healthy donors. The PCR made use of 60 Vbeta and 13 Jbeta primers. Sequencing used immunoSEQ multiplex PCR; TCRdb keeps in-frame clones, though not all of them. The sample lists about 150,000 clones; roughly 88% were seen once. Study-level findings and limits: A later analysis revealed that TCR association rates differed between HLA loci, peaking at DRB1 and bottoming out at HLA-C. Usually a TCR sequence was rare, but some public TCRs were found in many donors.

On this clone itself: Its antigen is not known.

Sequencing was performed on PBMCs. This TCR was sampled from a woman aged 18-30 years in good health and CMV-seronegative.

CDR3 nucleotides: TGCGCCAGCAGTACCGCACAGAACTACGAGCAGTACTTC. Protein: CASSTAQNYEQYF. The chain links TRBV5-1 to TRBJ2-7; D gene uncertain. The CDR3 extends over 13 amino acids. Trimming took 5 bases from V and 3 from J, leaving 12 bases between them. The germline V gene has CDR1 SGHRS and CDR2 YFSETQ.